The 16 T cell receptor beta chains below all came from one sample that was sequenced in a study of CD8 T cells in Susac syndrome. Random-hexamer reverse transcription was applied to roughly 0.5 to 1 ug RNA. TCRdb ran MiXCR on the immunoSEQ multiplex PCR reads and lists one entry per CDR3 protein. Of over 70,000 distinct CDR3 sequences listed, about 96% are singletons. The sample consisted of CD8+ T cells from PBMCs. The source of these receptors is a human donor with Susac syndrome.

The CDR3 DNA follows: TGTGCCTGGAGTGTCGGGGTCATGCTACAGCAGTTCTTC. This sequence encodes CAWSVGVMLQQFF. The chain combines TRBV30 with TRBJ2-1, with D perhaps matching TRBD2 (5 bases). The V end lost 0 bases, the J end lost 11 bases, and 14 bases lay between the germline ends. The CDR3 is 13 residues long. Germline-derived CDR1 and CDR2 are GTSNPN and SVGIG (reference sequence).

This chain links TRBV30 with TRBJ2-5; 8 nucleotides line up with TRBD2. This CDR3 contains 12 residues. In germline, CDR1 is GTSNPN, CDR2 SVGIG (reference sequence). The J segment lost 4 bases and the V segment lost 7 bases, leaving 5 bases of the junction unmatched. The CDR3 sequence is CAFSGARETQYF. The CDR3 coding sequence is TGTGCCTTTAGCGGGGCCCGAGAGACCCAGTACTTC. The full variable domain, rest sourced from reference TRBV30 and TRBJ2-5, is SQTIHQWPATLVQPVGSPLSLECTVEGTSNPNLYWYRQAAGRGLQLLFYSVGIGQISSEVPQNLSASRPQDRQFILSSKKLLLSDSGFYLCAFSGARETQYFGPGTRLLVL.

This chain joins TRBV20-1 and TRBJ2-5; D perhaps matches TRBD1 (6 bases). The CDR3 totals 14 residues. Germline V gene sequence: CDR1 DFQATT, CDR2 SNEGSKA (reference sequence). V was shortened by 3 bases and J by 5 bases, with 16 bases between the two germline ends. CDR3 in amino acids: CSARDSKGWETQYF. The CDR3 coding sequence is TGCAGTGCTAGGGACAGTAAGGGGTGGGAGACCCAGTACTTC.

The chain combines TRBV9 with TRBJ1-1, with D hard to call. The CDR3 contains 13 residues. Germline V CDR1 and CDR2: SGDLS, YYNGEE. Trimming took 6 bases from V and 3 from J, leaving 12 bases between them. The CDR3 loop is CASTPPGDTEAFF. CDR3 in DNA: TGTGCCAGCACCCCTCCCGGGGACACTGAAGCTTTCTTT. The variable domain in full, with the rest retrieved from reference TRBV9 and TRBJ1-1, is DSGVTQTPKHLITATGQRVTLRCSPRSGDLSVYWYQQSLDQGLQFLIQYYNGEERAKGNILERFSAQQFPDLHSELNLSSLELGDSALYFCASTPPGDTEAFFGQGTRLTVV.

The chain couples TRBV9 to TRBJ1-2; possible D gene TRBD1, 6 bases. In germline, CDR1 is SGDLS, CDR2 YYNGEE. Trimming took 4 bases from V and 2 from J, leaving 18 bases between them. This CDR3 is 16 amino acids long. In nucleotides, the CDR3 is TGTGCCAGCAGCCCCCTCGGGACACCCGAAAACTATGGCTACACCTTC. Its translation is CASSPLGTPENYGYTF.

V is TRBV4-3 and J is TRBJ1-4, with no clear D. V gave up 6 bases and J gave up 6 bases, with 8 bases separating them. Germline lookup yields CDR1 LGHNA and CDR2 YSLEER. The CDR3 covers 12 residues. The CDR3 loop reads CASSGRDEKLFF. CDR3 DNA sequence: TGCGCCAGCAGTGGTAGGGATGAAAAACTGTTTTTT.

V usage is TRBV4-1 and J usage is TRBJ1-2; D call uncertain. The ends were cut back, 0 bases at V and 3 bases at J, with 11 bases in the middle. The CDR3 runs to 15 residues. Per the germline V gene, CDR1 is MGHRA and CDR2 is YSYEKL. CDR3 sequence reads: CASSQEEGPYYGYTF. In DNA form, the CDR3 reads TGCGCCAGCAGCCAAGAGGAAGGGCCGTACTATGGCTACACCTTC.

The rearrangement uses TRBV3-1 and TRBJ2-3; D unresolved. Germline V CDR1 and CDR2: LGHDT, YNNKEL (reference sequence). V was clipped by 3 bases and J by 6 bases, with 19 bases between them. This CDR3 has 16 amino acids. CDR3 sequence: CASSHSTPPGADTQYF. DNA for the CDR3: TGTGCCAGCAGCCACAGTACACCGCCAGGAGCGGATACGCAGTATTTT.

The chain links TRBV29-1 to TRBJ1-2, with 9 bases fitting TRBD1. This CDR3 is 13 amino acids long. Germline CDR1 and CDR2: SQVTM and ANQGSEA. V shed 5 bases, J shed 4 bases, and the junction held 5 bases outside the gene matches. The CDR3 DNA reads TGCAGCGTTCCGGGACAGGGAATCTATGGCTACACCTTC. It is translated as CSVPGQGIYGYTF.

The chain joins TRBV5-6 to TRBJ2-5; tentative D call: TRBD1 (5 bases). Trimming shortened V by 9 bases and J by 5 bases, and 17 bases separated the two germline ends. Looked up from germline, CDR1 is SGHDT and CDR2 is YYEEEE. This CDR3 spans 13 amino acids. For the CDR3, the DNA is TGTGCCAACAGTTACCAGGGTGGGGAGACCCAGTACTTC. Translation: CANSYQGGETQYF. Combining the CDR3 with reference TRBV5-6 and TRBJ2-5 gives the whole variable domain DAGVTQSPTHLIKTRGQQVTLRCSPKSGHDTVSWYQQALGQGPQFIFQYYEEEERQRGNFPDRFSGHQFPNYSSELNVNALLLGDSALYLCANSYQGGETQYFGPGTRLLVL.

V is TRBV5-1 and J is TRBJ2-7, with 8 bases matching TRBD2. The trim removed 4 bases at V and 8 bases at J, leaving 8 bases unmatched. The germline CDR1 and CDR2 sequences are SGHRS and YFSETQ. This CDR3 region has 13 residues. This chain's CDR3 is CASSPGGEGKQYF. In DNA, the CDR3 is TGCGCCAGCAGCCCCGGGGGGGAAGGAAAGCAGTACTTC.

CDR3 sequence reads: CASIGTSGDTGELFF. As DNA, the CDR3 is TGTGCCAGTATTGGGACTAGCGGGGACACCGGGGAGCTGTTTTTT. This chain joins TRBV19 and TRBJ2-2; 13 bases fit TRBD2. The germline V gene has CDR1 LNHDA and CDR2 SQIVND (reference sequence). The CDR3 is made up of 15 amino acids. J was trimmed by 3 bases and V by 7 bases; bases with no gene match: 2. Drawing the rest from reference TRBV19 and TRBJ2-2, the complete variable domain is DGGITQSPKYLFRKEGQNVTLSCEQNLNHDAMYWYRQDPGQGLRLIYYSQIVNDFQKGDIAEGYSVSREKKESFPLTVTSAQKNPTAFYLCASIGTSGDTGELFFGEGSRLTVL.

The chain carries TRBV29-1 and TRBJ1-2; D uncertain. With 3 bases removed from V and 2 bases from J, the gap between germline ends came to 7 bases. Germline V gene data show CDR1 as SQVTM and CDR2 as ANQGSEA. This CDR3 region has 12 residues. CDR3 bases: TGCAGCGTTGAGGATGGAAACTATGGCTACACCTTC. It codes for CSVEDGNYGYTF.

This clonotype is a singleton in its sample. The CDR3 here is CSVETGGNDYGYTF. DNA of the CDR3: TGCAGCGTTGAAACAGGGGGAAACGACTATGGCTACACCTTC. This chain joins TRBV29-1 and TRBJ1-2; 8 nucleotides align to TRBD1. The CDR3 has 14 amino acids. The V and J ends lost 2 bases and 3 bases, in that order; junction bases with no gene match: 5. Germline CDR1 and CDR2: SQVTM and ANQGSEA.

This clonotype came up a few times. The chain is built from TRBV20-1 and TRBJ1-1, with D possibly matching TRBD1 (6 bases). V lost 0 bases, J lost 1 base, and 6 bases lay in between. The germline V gene encodes CDR1 DFQATT and CDR2 SNEGSKA (reference sequence). The CDR3 consists of 13 residues. The CDR3 sequence: CSAREDRNTEAFF. DNA of the CDR3: TGCAGTGCTAGAGAGGACAGGAACACTGAAGCTTTCTTT.

The gene calls are TRBV29-1 and TRBJ2-7; D assignment may be TRBD1 or TRBD2 (5 bases each). The V gene's germline CDR1 is SQVTM and CDR2 ANQGSEA. V lost 5 bases, J lost 1 base, and 15 bases lay in between. This CDR3 contains 14 residues. DNA of the CDR3: TGCAGCGTTACCTCAGGGACGTTTTCCTACGAGCAGTACTTC. Its protein product is CSVTSGTFSYEQYF.